This T cell receptor (beta chain) is drawn from a study of T cell clonality in common variable immunodeficiency. CDR1 is LNHDA, CDR2 SQIVND, per germline (reference sequence). Germline trimming cut 3 bases from V and 4 bases from J; bases unmatched to any gene: 6. The CDR3 has 15 amino acids. Overall study findings and caveats: In common variable immunodeficiency, TCR beta chains reportedly carried fewer deletions and N-nucleotide insertions. CVID subjects shared fewer TCRbeta clones than healthy controls did.

Only a few counts were recorded for this clone. Its antigen is unidentified. The CDR3 is cut off 3 residues early in the read; its end comes from the germline J gene. The data were produced by immunoSEQ multiplex PCR, yet TCRdb's version contains in-frame clones alone and is incomplete. The data show 25,000 to 35,000 clones, none appearing only once, with 2.5% to 3.5% held by the ten largest. Input material: peripheral blood mononuclear cells. The sequence came from a human donor with common variable immunodeficiency. The chain recombines TRBV19 with TRBJ2-1, with 7 positions matching TRBD2. The DNA read from the CDR3 is TGTGCCAGTAGTATTATTGCGGGAGTTTACAATGAG. Translation: CASSIIAGVYNE. Given in full, the CDR3 is CASSIIAGVYNEQFF.